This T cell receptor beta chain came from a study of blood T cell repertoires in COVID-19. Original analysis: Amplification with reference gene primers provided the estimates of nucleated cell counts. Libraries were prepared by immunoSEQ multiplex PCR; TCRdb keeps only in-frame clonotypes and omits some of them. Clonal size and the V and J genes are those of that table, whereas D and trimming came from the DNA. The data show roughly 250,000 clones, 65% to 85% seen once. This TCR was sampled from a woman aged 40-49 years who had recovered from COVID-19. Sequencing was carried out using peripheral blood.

Here the CDR3 DNA reads TGTGCCAGCAGCTTTTCTTCCATCCGAACCGGACAGGGAACTGAAGCTTTCTTT. Translation gives CASSFSSIRTGQGTEAFF. The chain is built from TRBV7-9 and TRBJ1-1; 8 nucleotides align to TRBD1. Per the germline V gene, CDR1 is SEHNR and CDR2 is FQNEAQ (reference sequence). CDR3 length: 18 residues. Trimming at V came to 3 bases and at J to 5 bases, leaving 17 bases not matched to a gene. The full variable domain, rest sourced from reference TRBV7-9 and TRBJ1-1, is DTGVSQNPRHKITKRGQNVTFRCDPISEHNRLYWYRQTLGQGPEFLTYFQNEAQLEKSRLLSDRFSAERPKGSFSTLEIQRTEQGDSAMYLCASSFSSIRTGQGTEAFFGQGTRLTVV.